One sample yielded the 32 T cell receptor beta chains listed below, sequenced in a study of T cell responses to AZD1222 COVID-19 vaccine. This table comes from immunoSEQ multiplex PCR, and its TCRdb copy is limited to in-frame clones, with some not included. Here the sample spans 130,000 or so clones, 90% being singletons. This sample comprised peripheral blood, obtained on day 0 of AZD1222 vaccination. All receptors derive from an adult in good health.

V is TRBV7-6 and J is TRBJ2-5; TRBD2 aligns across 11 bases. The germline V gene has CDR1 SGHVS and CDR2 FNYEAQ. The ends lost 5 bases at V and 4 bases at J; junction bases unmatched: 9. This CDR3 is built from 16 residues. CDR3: CASSVIAGGPAETQYF. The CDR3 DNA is TGTGCCAGCAGCGTAATAGCGGGAGGGCCGGCAGAGACCCAGTACTTC. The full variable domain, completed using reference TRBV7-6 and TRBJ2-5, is GAGVSQSPRYKVTKRGQDVALRCDPISGHVSLYWYRQALGQGPEFLTYFNYEAQQDKSGLPNDRFSAERPEGSISTLTIQRTEQRDSAMYRCASSVIAGGPAETQYFGPGTRLLVL.

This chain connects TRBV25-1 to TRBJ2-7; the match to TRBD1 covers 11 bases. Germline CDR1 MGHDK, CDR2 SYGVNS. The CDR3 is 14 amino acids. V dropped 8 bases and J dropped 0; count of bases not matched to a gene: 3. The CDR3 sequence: CASPGQGASYEQYF. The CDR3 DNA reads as TGTGCCAGCCCAGGACAGGGGGCCTCCTACGAGCAGTACTTC.

In nucleotides, the CDR3 is TGTGCCAGCAGCCCTCGCGGCGGGTTTGTGGAGACCCAGTACTTC. This translates into CASSPRGGFVETQYF. The V and J genes are TRBV3-1 (or the pseudogene TRBV3-2) and TRBJ2-5, with TRBD2 as a possible D gene (5 bases). Germline V gene data show CDR1 as LGHDT and CDR2 as YNNKEL (reference sequence). V lost 4 bases and J 5 bases, leaving 17 bases between the germline ends. The CDR3 totals 15 residues.

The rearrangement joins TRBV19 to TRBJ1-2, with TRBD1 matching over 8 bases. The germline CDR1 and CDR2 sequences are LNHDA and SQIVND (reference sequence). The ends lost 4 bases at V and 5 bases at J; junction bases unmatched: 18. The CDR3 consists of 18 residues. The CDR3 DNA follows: TGTGCCAGTAGTAGCTATACTGGGACAGGCAGTCTTGGGTATGGCTACACCTTC. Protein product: CASSSYTGTGSLGYGYTF.

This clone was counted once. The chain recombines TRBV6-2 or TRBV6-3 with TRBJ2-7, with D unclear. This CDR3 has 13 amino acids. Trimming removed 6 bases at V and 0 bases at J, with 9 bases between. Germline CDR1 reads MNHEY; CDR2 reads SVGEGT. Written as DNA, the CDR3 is TGTGCCAGCAGCCATAGCCTCTCCTACGAGCAGTACTTC. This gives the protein CASSHSLSYEQYF.

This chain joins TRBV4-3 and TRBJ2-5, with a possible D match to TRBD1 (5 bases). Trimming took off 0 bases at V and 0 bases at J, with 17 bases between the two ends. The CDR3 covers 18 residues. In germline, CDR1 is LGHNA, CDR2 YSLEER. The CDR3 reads CASSQERITGLYQETQYF. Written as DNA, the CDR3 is TGCGCCAGCAGCCAAGAACGTATTACAGGTCTATACCAAGAGACCCAGTACTTC.

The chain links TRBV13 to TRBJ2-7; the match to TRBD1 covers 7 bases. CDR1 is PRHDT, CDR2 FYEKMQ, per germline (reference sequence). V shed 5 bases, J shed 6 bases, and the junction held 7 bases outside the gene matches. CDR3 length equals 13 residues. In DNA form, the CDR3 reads TGTGCCAGCAGCCGGTTGACAGGGCGCGAGCAGTACTTC. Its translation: CASSRLTGREQYF. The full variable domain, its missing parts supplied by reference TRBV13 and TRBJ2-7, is AAGVIQSPRHLIKEKRETATLKCYPIPRHDTVYWYQQGPGQDPQFLISFYEKMQSDKGSIPDRFSAQQFSDYHSELNMSSLELGDSALYFCASSRLTGREQYFGPGTRLTVT.

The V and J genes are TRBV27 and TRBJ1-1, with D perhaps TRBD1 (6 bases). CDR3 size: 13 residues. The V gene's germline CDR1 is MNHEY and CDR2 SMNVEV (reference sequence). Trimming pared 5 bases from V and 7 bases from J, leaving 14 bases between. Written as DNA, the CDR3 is TGTGCCAGCAGTCCCGAGACAGGCCGTGAAGCTTTCTTT. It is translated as CASSPETGREAFF.

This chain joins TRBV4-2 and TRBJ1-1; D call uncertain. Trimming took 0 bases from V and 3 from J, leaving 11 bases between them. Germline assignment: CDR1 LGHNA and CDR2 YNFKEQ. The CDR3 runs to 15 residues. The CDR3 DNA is TGTGCCAGCAGCCAAGATCTCCCGACGGACACTGAAGCTTTCTTT. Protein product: CASSQDLPTDTEAFF.

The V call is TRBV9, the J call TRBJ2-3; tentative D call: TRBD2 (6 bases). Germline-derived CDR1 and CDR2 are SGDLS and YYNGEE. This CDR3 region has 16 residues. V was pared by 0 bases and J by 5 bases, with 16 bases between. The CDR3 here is CASSVAAGSRKDTQYF. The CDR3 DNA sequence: TGTGCCAGCAGCGTAGCTGCCGGGAGTAGAAAAGATACGCAGTATTTT.

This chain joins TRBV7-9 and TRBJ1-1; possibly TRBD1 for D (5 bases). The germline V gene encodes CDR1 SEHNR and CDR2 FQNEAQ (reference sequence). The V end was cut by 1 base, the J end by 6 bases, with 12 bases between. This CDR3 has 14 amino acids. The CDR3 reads CASSLDPEGAEAFF. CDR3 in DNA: TGTGCCAGCAGCTTAGATCCGGAAGGGGCTGAAGCTTTCTTT.

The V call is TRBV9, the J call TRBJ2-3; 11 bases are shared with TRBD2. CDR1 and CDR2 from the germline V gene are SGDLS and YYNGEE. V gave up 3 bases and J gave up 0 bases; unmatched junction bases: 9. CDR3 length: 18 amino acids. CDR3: CASSGGLAGWGSTDTQYF. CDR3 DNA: TGTGCCAGCAGCGGCGGACTAGCGGGTTGGGGTAGCACAGATACGCAGTATTTT.

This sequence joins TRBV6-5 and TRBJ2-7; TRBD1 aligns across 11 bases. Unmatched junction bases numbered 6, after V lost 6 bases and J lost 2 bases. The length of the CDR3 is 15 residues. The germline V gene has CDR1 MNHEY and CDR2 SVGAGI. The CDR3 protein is CASRGMDRGPYEQYF. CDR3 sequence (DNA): TGTGCCAGCAGAGGGATGGACAGGGGGCCCTACGAGCAGTACTTC.

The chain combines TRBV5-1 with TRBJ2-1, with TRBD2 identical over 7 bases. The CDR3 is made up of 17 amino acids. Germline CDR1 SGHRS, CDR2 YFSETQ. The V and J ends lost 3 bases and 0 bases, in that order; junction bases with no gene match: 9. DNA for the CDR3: TGCGCCAGCAGCTCTCTACAACTAGCGTTCTCCTACAATGAGCAGTTCTTC. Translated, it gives CASSSLQLAFSYNEQFF.

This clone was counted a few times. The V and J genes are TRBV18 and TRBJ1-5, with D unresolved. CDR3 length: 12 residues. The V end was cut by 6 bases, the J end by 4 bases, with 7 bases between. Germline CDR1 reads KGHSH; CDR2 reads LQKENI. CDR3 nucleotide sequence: TGTGCCAGCTCCCCGCCAAATCAGCCCCAGCATTTT. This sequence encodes CASSPPNQPQHF.

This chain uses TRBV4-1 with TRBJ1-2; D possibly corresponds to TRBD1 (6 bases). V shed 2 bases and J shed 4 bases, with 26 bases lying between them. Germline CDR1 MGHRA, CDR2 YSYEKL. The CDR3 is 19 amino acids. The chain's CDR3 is CASSQIGGGGRRGFYGYTF. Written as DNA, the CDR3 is TGCGCCAGCAGCCAAATTGGGGGAGGGGGGCGCAGGGGATTCTATGGCTACACCTTC.

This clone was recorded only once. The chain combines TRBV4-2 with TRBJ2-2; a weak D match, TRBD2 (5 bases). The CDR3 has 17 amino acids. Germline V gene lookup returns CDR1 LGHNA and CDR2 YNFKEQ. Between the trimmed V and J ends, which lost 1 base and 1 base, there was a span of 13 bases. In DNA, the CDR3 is TGTGCCAGCAGCCAAGCGGGGAACCGCGGGAACACCGGGGAGCTGTTTTTT. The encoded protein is CASSQAGNRGNTGELFF.

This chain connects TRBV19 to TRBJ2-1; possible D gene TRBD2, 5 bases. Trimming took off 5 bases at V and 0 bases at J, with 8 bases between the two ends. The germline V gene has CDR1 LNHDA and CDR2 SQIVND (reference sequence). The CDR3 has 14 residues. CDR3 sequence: CASSLAFSYNEQFF. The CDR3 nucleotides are TGTGCCAGTAGTCTAGCCTTCTCCTACAATGAGCAGTTCTTC. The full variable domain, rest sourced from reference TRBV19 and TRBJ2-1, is DGGITQSPKYLFRKEGQNVTLSCEQNLNHDAMYWYRQDPGQGLRLIYYSQIVNDFQKGDIAEGYSVSREKKESFPLTVTSAQKNPTAFYLCASSLAFSYNEQFFGPGTRLTVL.

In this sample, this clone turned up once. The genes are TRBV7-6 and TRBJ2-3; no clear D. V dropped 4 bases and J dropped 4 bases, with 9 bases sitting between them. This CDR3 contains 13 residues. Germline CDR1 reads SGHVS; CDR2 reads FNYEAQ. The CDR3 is CASSYRPPDTQYF. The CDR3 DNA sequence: TGTGCCAGCAGCTACCGCCCCCCAGATACGCAGTATTTT.

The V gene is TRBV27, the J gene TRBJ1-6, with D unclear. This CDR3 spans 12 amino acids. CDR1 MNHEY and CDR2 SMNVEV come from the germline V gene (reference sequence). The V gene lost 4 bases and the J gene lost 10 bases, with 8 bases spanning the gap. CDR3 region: CASSSLDSPLHF. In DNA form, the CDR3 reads TGTGCCAGCAGTTCGTTGGACTCACCCCTCCACTTT.

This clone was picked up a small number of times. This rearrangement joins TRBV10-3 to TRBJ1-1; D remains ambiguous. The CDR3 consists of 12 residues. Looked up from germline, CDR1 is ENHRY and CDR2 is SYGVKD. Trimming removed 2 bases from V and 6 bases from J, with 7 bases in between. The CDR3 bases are TGTGCCATCAGTGAGACGGGTCCTGAAGCTTTCTTT. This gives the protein CAISETGPEAFF.

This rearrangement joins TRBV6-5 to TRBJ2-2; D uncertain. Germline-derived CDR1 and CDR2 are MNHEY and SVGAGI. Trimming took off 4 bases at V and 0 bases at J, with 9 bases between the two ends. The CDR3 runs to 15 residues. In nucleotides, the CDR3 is TGTGCCAGCAGTTGGCGCACACCGAACACCGGGGAGCTGTTTTTT. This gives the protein CASSWRTPNTGELFF.

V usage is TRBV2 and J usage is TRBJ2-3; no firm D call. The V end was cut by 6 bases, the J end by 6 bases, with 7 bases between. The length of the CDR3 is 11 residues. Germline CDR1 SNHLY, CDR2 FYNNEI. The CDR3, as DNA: TGTGCCAGCAGGGAGACGGATACGCAGTATTTT. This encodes CASRETDTQYF.

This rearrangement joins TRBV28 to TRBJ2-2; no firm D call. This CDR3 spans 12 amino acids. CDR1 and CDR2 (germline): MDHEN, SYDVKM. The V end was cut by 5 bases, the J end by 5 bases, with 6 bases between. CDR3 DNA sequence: TGTGCCAGCAGTCCCCATACCGGGGAGCTGTTTTTT. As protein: CASSPHTGELFF.

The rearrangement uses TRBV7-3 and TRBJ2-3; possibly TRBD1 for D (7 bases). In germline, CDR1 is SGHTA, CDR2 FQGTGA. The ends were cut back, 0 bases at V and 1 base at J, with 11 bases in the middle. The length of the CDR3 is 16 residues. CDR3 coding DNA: TGTGCCAGCAGCTTAACCAGGGGGGATGGCACAGATACGCAGTATTTT. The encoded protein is CASSLTRGDGTDTQYF. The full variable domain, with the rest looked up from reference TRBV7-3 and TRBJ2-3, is GAGVSQTPSNKVTEKGKYVELRCDPISGHTALYWYRQSLGQGPEFLIYFQGTGAADDSGLPNDRFFAVRPEGSVSTLKIQRTERGDSAVYLCASSLTRGDGTDTQYFGPGTRLTVL.

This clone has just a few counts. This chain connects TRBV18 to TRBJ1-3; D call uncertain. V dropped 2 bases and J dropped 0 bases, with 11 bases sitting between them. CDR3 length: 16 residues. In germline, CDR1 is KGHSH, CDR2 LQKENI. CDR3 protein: CASSPRTEASGNTIYF. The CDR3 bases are TGTGCCAGCTCACCAAGGACGGAGGCCTCTGGAAACACCATATATTTT.

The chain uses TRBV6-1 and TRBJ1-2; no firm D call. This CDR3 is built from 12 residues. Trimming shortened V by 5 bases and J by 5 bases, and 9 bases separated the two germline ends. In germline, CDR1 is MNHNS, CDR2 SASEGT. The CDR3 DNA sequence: TGTGCCAGCAGTTCGATCCCGTATGGCTACACCTTC. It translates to CASSSIPYGYTF.

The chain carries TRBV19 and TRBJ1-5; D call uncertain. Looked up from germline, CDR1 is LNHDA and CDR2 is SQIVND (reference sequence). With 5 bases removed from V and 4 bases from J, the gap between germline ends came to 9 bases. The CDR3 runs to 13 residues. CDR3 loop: CASSPTFNQPQHF. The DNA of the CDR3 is TGTGCCAGTAGTCCGACGTTTAATCAGCCCCAGCATTTT.

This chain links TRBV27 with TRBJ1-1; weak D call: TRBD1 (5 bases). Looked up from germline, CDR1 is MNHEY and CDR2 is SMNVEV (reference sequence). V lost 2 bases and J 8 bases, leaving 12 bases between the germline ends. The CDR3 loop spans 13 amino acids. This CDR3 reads CASSLNAGPEAFF. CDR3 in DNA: TGTGCCAGCAGTTTAAACGCAGGGCCCGAAGCTTTCTTT.

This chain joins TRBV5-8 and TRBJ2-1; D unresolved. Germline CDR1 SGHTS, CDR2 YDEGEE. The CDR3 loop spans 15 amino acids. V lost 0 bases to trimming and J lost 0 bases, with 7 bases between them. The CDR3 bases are TGTGCCAGCAGCTTGGAGCAGAGCTCCTACAATGAGCAGTTCTTC. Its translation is CASSLEQSSYNEQFF. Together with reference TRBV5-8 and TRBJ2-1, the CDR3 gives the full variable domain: EAGVTQSPTHLIKTRGQQATLRCSPISGHTSVYWYQQALGLGLQFLLWYDEGEERNRGNFPPRFSGRQFPNYSSELNVNALELEDSALYLCASSLEQSSYNEQFFGPGTRLTVL.

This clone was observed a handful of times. CDR3 in DNA: TGTGCCAGCAGCCAAGCCGGGGCGGGAGGTAGGGATACGCAGTATTTT. Residues: CASSQAGAGGRDTQYF. The V gene is TRBV4-2, the J gene TRBJ2-3; TRBD2 agrees at 8 bases. Germline CDR1 LGHNA, CDR2 YNFKEQ. The CDR3 totals 16 residues. Unmatched junction bases numbered 9, after V lost 1 base and J lost 6 bases.

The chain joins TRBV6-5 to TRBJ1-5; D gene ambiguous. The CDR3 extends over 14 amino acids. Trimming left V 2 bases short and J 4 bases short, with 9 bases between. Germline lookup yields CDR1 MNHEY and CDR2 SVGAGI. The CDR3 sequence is CASSYGQKNQPQHF. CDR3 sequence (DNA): TGTGCCAGCAGTTACGGGCAGAAAAATCAGCCCCAGCATTTT.